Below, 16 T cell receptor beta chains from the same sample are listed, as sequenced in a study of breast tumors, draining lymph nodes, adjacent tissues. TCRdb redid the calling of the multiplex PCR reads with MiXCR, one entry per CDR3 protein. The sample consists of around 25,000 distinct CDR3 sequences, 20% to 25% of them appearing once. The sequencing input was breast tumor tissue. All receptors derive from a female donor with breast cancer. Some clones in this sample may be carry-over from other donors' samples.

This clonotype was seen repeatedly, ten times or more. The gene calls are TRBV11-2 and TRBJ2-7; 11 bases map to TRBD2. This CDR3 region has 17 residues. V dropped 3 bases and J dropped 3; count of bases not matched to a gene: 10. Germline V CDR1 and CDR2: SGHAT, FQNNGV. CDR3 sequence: CASSLGQGTSGDYEQYF. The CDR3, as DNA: TGTGCCAGCAGCTTGGGGCAGGGGACTAGCGGAGACTACGAGCAGTACTTC. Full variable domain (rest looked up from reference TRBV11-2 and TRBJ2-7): EAGVAQSPRYKIIEKRQSVAFWCNPISGHATLYWYQQILGQGPKLLIQFQNNGVVDDSQLPKDRFSAERLKGVDSTLKIQPAKLEDSAVYLCASSLGQGTSGDYEQYFGPGTRLTVT.

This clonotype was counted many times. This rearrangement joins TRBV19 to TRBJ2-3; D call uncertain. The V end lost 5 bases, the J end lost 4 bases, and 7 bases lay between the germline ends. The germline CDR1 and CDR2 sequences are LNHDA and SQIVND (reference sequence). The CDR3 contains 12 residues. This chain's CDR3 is CASSLSSDTQYF. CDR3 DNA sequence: TGTGCCAGTAGTCTAAGTTCAGATACGCAGTATTTT.

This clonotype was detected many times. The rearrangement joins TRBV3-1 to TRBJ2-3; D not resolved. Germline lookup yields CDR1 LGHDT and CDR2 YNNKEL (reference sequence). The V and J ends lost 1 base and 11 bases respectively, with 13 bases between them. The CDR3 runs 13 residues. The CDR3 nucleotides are TGTGCCAGCAGCCAAGTTATGGCCGCTCAGCAGTATTTT. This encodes CASSQVMAAQQYF.

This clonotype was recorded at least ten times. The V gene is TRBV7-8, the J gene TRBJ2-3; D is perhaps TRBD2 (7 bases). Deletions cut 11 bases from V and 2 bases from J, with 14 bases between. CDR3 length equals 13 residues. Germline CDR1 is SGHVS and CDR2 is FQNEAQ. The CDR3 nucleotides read TGTGCCGGGGGGGGGGCCGACACAGATACGCAGTATTTT. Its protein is CAGGGADTDTQYF.

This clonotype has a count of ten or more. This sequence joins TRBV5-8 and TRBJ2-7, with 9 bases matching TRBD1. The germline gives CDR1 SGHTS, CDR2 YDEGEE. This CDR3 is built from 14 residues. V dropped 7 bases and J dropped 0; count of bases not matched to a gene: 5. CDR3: CASAGTGFSYEQYF. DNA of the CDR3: TGTGCCAGCGCCGGGACAGGGTTCTCCTACGAGCAGTACTTC. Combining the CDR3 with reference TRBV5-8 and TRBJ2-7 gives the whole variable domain EAGVTQSPTHLIKTRGQQATLRCSPISGHTSVYWYQQALGLGLQFLLWYDEGEERNRGNFPPRFSGRQFPNYSSELNVNALELEDSALYLCASAGTGFSYEQYFGPGTRLTVT.

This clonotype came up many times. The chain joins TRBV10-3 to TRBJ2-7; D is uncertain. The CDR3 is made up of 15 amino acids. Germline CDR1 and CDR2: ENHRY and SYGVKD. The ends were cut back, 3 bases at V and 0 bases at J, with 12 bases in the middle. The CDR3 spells CAISEFSGFSYEQYF. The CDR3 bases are TGTGCCATCAGTGAATTTTCAGGCTTCTCCTACGAGCAGTACTTC.

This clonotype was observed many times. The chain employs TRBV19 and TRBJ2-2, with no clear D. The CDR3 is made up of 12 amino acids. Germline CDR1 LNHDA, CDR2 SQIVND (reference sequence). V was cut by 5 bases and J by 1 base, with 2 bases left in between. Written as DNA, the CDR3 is TGTGCCAGTAGTCAGAACACCGGGGAGCTGTTTTTT. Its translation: CASSQNTGELFF.

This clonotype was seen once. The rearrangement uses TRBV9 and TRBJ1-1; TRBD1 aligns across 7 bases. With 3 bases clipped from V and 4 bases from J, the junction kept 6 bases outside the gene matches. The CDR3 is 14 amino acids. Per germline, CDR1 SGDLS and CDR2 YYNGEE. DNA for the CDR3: TGTGCCAGCAGCGCCTCTAACAGGGGCACTGAAGCTTTCTTT. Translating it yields CASSASNRGTEAFF.

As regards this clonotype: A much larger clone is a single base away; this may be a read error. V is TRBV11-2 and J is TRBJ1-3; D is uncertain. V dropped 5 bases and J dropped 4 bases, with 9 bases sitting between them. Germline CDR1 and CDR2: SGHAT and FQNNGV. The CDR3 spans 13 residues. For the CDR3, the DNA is TGTGCCAGCAGCCTAAGCCACGGAAACACCATATATTTT. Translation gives CASSLSHGNTIYF. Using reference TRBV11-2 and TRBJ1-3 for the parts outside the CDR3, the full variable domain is EAGVAQSPRYKIIEKRQSVAFWCNPISGHATLYWYQQILGQGPKLLIQFQNNGVVDDSQLPKDRFSAERLKGVDSTLKIQPAKLEDSAVYLCASSLSHGNTIYFGEGSWLTVV.

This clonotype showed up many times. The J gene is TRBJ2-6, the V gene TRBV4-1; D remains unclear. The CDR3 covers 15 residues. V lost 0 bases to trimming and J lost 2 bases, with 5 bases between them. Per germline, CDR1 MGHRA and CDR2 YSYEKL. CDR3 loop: CASSQDEAGANVLTF. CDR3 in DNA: TGCGCCAGCAGCCAAGACGAGGCTGGGGCCAACGTCCTGACTTTC.

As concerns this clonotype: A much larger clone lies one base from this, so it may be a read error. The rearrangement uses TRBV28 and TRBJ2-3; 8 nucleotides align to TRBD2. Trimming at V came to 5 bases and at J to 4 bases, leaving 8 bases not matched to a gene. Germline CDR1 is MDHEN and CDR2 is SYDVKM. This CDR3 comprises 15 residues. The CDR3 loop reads CASSPDAGGADTQYF. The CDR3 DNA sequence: TGTGCCAGCAGTCCCGACGCGGGAGGCGCAGATACGCAGTATTTT.

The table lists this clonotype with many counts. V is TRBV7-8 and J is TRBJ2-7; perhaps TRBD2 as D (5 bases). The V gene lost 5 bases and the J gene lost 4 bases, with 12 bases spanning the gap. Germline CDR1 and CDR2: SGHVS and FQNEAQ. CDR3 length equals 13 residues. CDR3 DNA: TGTGCCAGCAGCCGAGGGCTCACTTACGAGCAGTACTTC. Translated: CASSRGLTYEQYF. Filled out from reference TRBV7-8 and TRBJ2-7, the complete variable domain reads GAGVSQSPRYKVAKRGQDVALRCDPISGHVSLFWYQQALGQGPEFLTYFQNEAQLDKSGLPSDRFFAERPEGSVSTLKIQRTQQEDSAVYLCASSRGLTYEQYFGPGTRLTVT.

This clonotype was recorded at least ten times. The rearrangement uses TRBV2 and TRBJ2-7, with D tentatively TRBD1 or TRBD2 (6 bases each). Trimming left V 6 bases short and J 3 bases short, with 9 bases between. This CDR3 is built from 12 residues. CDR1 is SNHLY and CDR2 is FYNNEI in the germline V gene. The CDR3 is CASRRDNYEQYF. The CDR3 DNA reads TGTGCCAGCAGGCGGGACAACTACGAGCAGTACTTC.

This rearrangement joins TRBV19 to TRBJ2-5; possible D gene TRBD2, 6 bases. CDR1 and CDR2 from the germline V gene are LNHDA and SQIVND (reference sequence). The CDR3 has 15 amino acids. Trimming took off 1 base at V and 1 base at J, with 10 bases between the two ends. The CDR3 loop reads CASSIGGGSQETQYF. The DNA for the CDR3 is TGTGCCAGTAGTATAGGTGGGGGGAGCCAAGAGACCCAGTACTTC.

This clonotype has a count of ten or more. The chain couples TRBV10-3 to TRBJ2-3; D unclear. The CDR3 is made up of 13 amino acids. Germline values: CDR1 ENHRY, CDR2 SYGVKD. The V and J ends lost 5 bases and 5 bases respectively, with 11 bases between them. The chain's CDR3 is CAISPLPGDTQYF. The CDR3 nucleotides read TGTGCCATCAGTCCCCTGCCGGGAGATACGCAGTATTTT.

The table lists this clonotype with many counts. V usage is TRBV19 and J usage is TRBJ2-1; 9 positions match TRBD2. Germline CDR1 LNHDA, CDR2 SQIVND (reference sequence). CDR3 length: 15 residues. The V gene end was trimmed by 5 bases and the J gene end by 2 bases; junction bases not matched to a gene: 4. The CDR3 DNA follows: TGTGCCAGTAGTTTTAGCGGGGGAGCCTACAATGAGCAGTTCTTC. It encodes CASSFSGGAYNEQFF.